These T cell receptor beta chains were read from a single sample in a study of glioma-infiltrating T cells after dendritic cell vaccination. Libraries were prepared by immunoSEQ multiplex PCR; TCRdb keeps only in-frame clonotypes and omits some of them. The sample has some 10,000 clones, around 84% seen once; the top ten hold about 40%. Sequencing used blood, obtained after dendritic cell vaccination. All receptors come from a human donor with glioblastoma. The CDR3 runs from the conserved cysteine through the conserved F or W. The D gene is left open where the match is weak. Size is omitted from some rows. Given values are once, few, many or a class for expanded clones.

CDR3 DNA	CDR3 protein	D gene	V gene	J gene	clone size
TGTGCCAGCAGTTCTCTCGACAGAATCTACGAGCAGTACTTC	CASSSLDRIYEQYF	-	TRBV6-6	TRBJ2-7	large
TGTGCCAGCAGCTCATATGGTCACAGCCAAGAGACCCAGTACTTC	CASSSYGHSQETQYF	-	TRBV5-4	TRBJ2-5	-
TGTGCCAGCAGCGCGGGACAGGTGGAGACACTTCATTTT	CASSAGQVETLHF	TRBD1	TRBV9	TRBJ1-3	-
TGTGCCACCAGCAGAGATGAGAGCGGCTATGGCTACACCTTC	CATSRDESGYGYTF	-	TRBV15	TRBJ1-2	-
TGCGCCAGCAGCCCGGGACAGGGGGCCTACCATGAGCAGTTCTTC	CASSPGQGAYHEQFF	TRBD1	TRBV5-1	TRBJ2-1	-
TGCGCCAGCAGCCCCGGTTTTATGGGCGGGTTTGCTTTCTTT	CASSPGFMGGFAFF	-	TRBV5-1	TRBJ1-1	few
TGTGCCAGCAGTCCAGAGGTCCGAAGGAACACTGAAGCTTTCTTT	CASSPEVRRNTEAFF	-	TRBV7-6	TRBJ1-1	-
TGCGCCAGCAGCCATCAGCTCGGGACAGGGGACTACGAGCAGTACTTC	CASSHQLGTGDYEQYF	TRBD1	TRBV4-3	TRBJ2-7	medium-sized
TGCGCCAGCAGCCTTGACGTCTCGACAGGGGCGTCCCCCTACGAGCAGTACTTC	CASSLDVSTGASPYEQYF	TRBD1	TRBV4-3	TRBJ2-7	-
TGTGCCAGCAGCTTAAGGAGTATCTCCGGGGAGCTGTTTTTT	CASSLRSISGELFF	-	TRBV7-2	TRBJ2-2	-
TGTGCCAGCAGCAAGGGACAGGCTACCTACGAGCAGTACTTC	CASSKGQATYEQYF	TRBD1	TRBV9	TRBJ2-7	-
TGCGCCAGCAGTGAGTCGGAGACAGTGCGGGGATACGAGCAGTACTTC	CASSESETVRGYEQYF	-	TRBV10-1	TRBJ2-7	few
TGTGCCAGCAGCCCCGGAGGGGGCACGGGCTACACCTTC	CASSPGGGTGYTF	TRBD1	TRBV6-1	TRBJ1-2	-
TGTGCCAGCAGTTACTCCTACAATGAGCAGTTCTTC	CASSYSYNEQFF	-	TRBV6-1	TRBJ2-1	-
TGTGCCTGGAGAGGGGGGGCTAGCACAGATACGCAGTATTTT	CAWRGGASTDTQYF	-	TRBV30	TRBJ2-3	few
TGTGCCAGCTCACTCCGCCGACTAGCGGGAGCTGGCAATGAGCAGTTCTTC	CASSLRRLAGAGNEQFF	TRBD2	TRBV18	TRBJ2-1	medium-sized
TGTGCCAGCAGCTTAGGCGGGCTGAGCTCCTACGAGCAGTACTTC	CASSLGGLSSYEQYF	-	TRBV7-8	TRBJ2-7	once
TGTGCCAGCAGTCCCCGGGGCTGGAGCGGGGGGAAAGAGACCCAGTACTTC	CASSPRGWSGGKETQYF	TRBD2	TRBV27	TRBJ2-5	-
TGTGCCAGCAGCGAAAGGACTAGCGGATTTAGCACAGATACGCAGTATTTT	CASSERTSGFSTDTQYF	TRBD2	TRBV6-1	TRBJ2-3	-
TGCGCCAGCAGACCTAGCGGGAGAACCGGGGAGCTGTTTTTT	CASRPSGRTGELFF	TRBD2	TRBV10-2	TRBJ2-2	-
TGTGCCAGCAGTCCCAGCGGGAGGGTCGGCACAGATACGCAGTATTTT	CASSPSGRVGTDTQYF	TRBD2	TRBV6-4	TRBJ2-3	-
TGTGCCTCCGACGGGACTAGCGGGGTAGGCTCCTACGAGCAGTACTTC	CASDGTSGVGSYEQYF	TRBD2	TRBV30	TRBJ2-7	-
TGTGCCAGCAGTTACCGGGACAGGCAAGAGACCCAGTACTTC	CASSYRDRQETQYF	TRBD1	TRBV9	TRBJ2-5	-
TGTGCCAGCAGTTTTTACCCCGCCCAGGGAGGGGGTCAGCCCCAGCATTTT	CASSFYPAQGGGQPQHF	-	TRBV27	TRBJ1-5	-
TGTGCCTGGGGGACAGGGCTCTCTGGAAACACCATATATTTT	CAWGTGLSGNTIYF	TRBD1	TRBV30	TRBJ1-3	-
TGTGCCAGCAGCTTAAGGACTCTCACCAACACCGGGGAGCTGTTTTTT	CASSLRTLTNTGELFF	-	TRBV11-3	TRBJ2-2	-
TGTGCCAGCAGCACCCGACTAGCCGATGAGCAGTTCTTC	CASSTRLADEQFF	TRBD2	TRBV7-9	TRBJ2-1	-
TGTGCCAGCAGCCCCGCGCGAGGGAGGGGAGAGACCCAGTACTTC	CASSPARGRGETQYF	TRBD2	TRBV14	TRBJ2-5	-
TGTGCCAGCACCGTCGGGCAGGGAATCCAGCCCCAGCATTTT	CASTVGQGIQPQHF	-	TRBV6-1	TRBJ1-5	-
TGTGCCAGCAGTTGGACAGGGGAAAGCACTGAAGCTTTCTTT	CASSWTGESTEAFF	TRBD1	TRBV6-5	TRBJ1-1	once
TGTGCCAGCAGCTTACGGGGACAGAACATTGCAACTAATGAAAAACTGTTTTTT	CASSLRGQNIATNEKLFF	TRBD1	TRBV11-2	TRBJ1-4	once
TGTGCCAGCAGCATAGGGACAGTCGAGCAGTACTTC	CASSIGTVEQYF	TRBD1	TRBV7-8	TRBJ2-7	-
TGTGCCAGCAGCTTGGCGGGGACAGGGGTCTACGAGCAGTACTTC	CASSLAGTGVYEQYF	TRBD1	TRBV11-2	TRBJ2-7	few
TGTGCCAGCAGCTTGGGCGGGGCTTCCTACGAGCAGTACTTC	CASSLGGASYEQYF	-	TRBV7-3	TRBJ2-7	-
TGCGCCAGCAGCTTGTGGGGTAGCGGTGCCTACGAGCAGTACTTC	CASSLWGSGAYEQYF	-	TRBV5-1	TRBJ2-7	-
TGTGCCAGCAGCGGACCCGGGAGTATCGATACGCAGTATTTT	CASSGPGSIDTQYF	-	TRBV9	TRBJ2-3	few
TGTGCCTGGACTAGCGGGACTAGCACAGATACGCAGTATTTT	CAWTSGTSTDTQYF	TRBD2	TRBV30	TRBJ2-3	-
TGTGCCAGCAGTCCCATCCAGGGGGCTGTCTACGAGCAGTACTTC	CASSPIQGAVYEQYF	TRBD1	TRBV6-1	TRBJ2-7	-
TGTGCCAGCAGTGAAGGCAGGGGCCGCACAGATACGCAGTATTTT	CASSEGRGRTDTQYF	-	TRBV2	TRBJ2-3	-
TGTGCCAGCAGTCCTCGGACAGGGGGCAGCACAGATACGCAGTATTTT	CASSPRTGGSTDTQYF	TRBD1	TRBV28	TRBJ2-3	-
TGCGCCAGCAGCAGGGGACAGAACACCGGGGAGCTGTTTTTT	CASSRGQNTGELFF	-	TRBV5-1	TRBJ2-2	-
TGTGCCACCAGCAGGGCGCTAAGAGGGGGACGAGAGACCCAGTACTTC	CATSRALRGGRETQYF	-	TRBV15	TRBJ2-5	once
TGTGCCAGCTCACCTACGATCCTAAAAATCTCTGGAAACACCATATATTTT	CASSPTILKISGNTIYF	-	TRBV18	TRBJ1-3	-
TGTGCCAGCACCTTGGGACAGGGGAGTCAGCCCCAGCATTTT	CASTLGQGSQPQHF	TRBD1	TRBV5-6	TRBJ1-5	-
TGTGCCAGCCGCTACCATGGCGGGAGTGCGTACGAGCAGTACTTC	CASRYHGGSAYEQYF	TRBD2	TRBV6-1	TRBJ2-7	-
TGTGCCAGCAGCCCCTTCCTGGCGGCCCAAGAGACCCAGTACTTC	CASSPFLAAQETQYF	-	TRBV7-8	TRBJ2-5	-
TGTGCCAGCAGCTTAGGCCAGCCCGGGGGGGACTACGAGCAGTACTTC	CASSLGQPGGDYEQYF	TRBD2	TRBV11-2	TRBJ2-7	-
TGTGCCAGCATGAAGCTGATGAACACCGGGGAGCTGTTTTTT	CASMKLMNTGELFF	-	TRBV2	TRBJ2-2	-
TGCGCCAGCAGGGCAGGGGAGCTGAGTAACACTGAAGCTTTCTTT	CASRAGELSNTEAFF	-	TRBV5-1	TRBJ1-1	-
TGTGCCAGCAGCGGACAGGGATACTACGAGCAGTACTTC	CASSGQGYYEQYF	TRBD1	TRBV27	TRBJ2-7	few
TGTGCCAGCAGCCAAGTAGGACAGGGCTATGCTGAAAAACTGTTTTTT	CASSQVGQGYAEKLFF	TRBD1	TRBV4-2	TRBJ1-4	once
TGCGCCAGCAGCCAAGAGAAGGGGTATGAAAAACTGTTTTTT	CASSQEKGYEKLFF	-	TRBV4-1	TRBJ1-4	-
TGTGCCAGCAGAGGGACAGGGAGGTCCTACAATGAGCAGTTCTTC	CASRGTGRSYNEQFF	TRBD1	TRBV2	TRBJ2-1	-
TGTGCCAGCAGCGGAACGTCCGGGACAGGGGCCTGGGCCCAGCATTTT	CASSGTSGTGAWAQHF	TRBD1	TRBV7-2	TRBJ1-5	-